This paragraph reports one T cell receptor beta chain. The sample originates from a study of OX40 agonist ivuxolimab in advanced cancers. CDR1 SSHAT and CDR2 FNYEAQ come from the germline V gene (reference sequence). The junction had 5 bases not matched to a gene; V was cut back by 3 bases and J by 4 bases. The CDR3 sequence is 16 residues long. Sequencing used immunoSEQ multiplex PCR; TCRdb keeps in-frame clones, though not all of them. The table shows around 30,000 clones, with around 80% occurring only once. This chain uses TRBV7-7 with TRBJ2-2; 10 bases fit TRBD1. The material was CD4+ or CD8+ T cells sorted from blood, obtained in a trial of the OX40 agonist ivuxolimab. This sequence was found in an adult with an advanced solid tumor such as melanoma, head and neck, liver or kidney cancer. CDR3 sequence (DNA): TGTGCCAGCAGCTTGACCGGGACAGGGGTCACCGGGGAGCTGTTTTTT. Protein sequence: CASSLTGTGVTGELFF.